A selection of T cell receptor beta chains follows, all from one sample in a study of blood T cell repertoires in COVID-19. Sequencing used immunoSEQ multiplex PCR; TCRdb keeps in-frame clones, though not all of them. The data contain some 140,000 clones, approximately 81% of them singletons. Sequenced: peripheral blood. Every receptor here comes from a woman aged 60 to 75 with active or convalescent COVID-19. CDR3s include the opening cysteine and the closing phenylalanine or tryptophan. Part of the rows lack a size; the others show once, few, many or a class for expanded clones.

>-|TRBV29-1|TRBJ1-5
CSVVIGRGGNQPQHF
>-|TRBV19|TRBJ1-4
CASTPRGGRRLFF
>-|TRBV10-3|TRBJ1-2
CAIMRLGTGGANYGYTF
>-|TRBV29-1|TRBJ2-1
CSVRTDRYNEQFF
>once|TRBV7-8|TRBJ2-3
CASSSGRDRGTDTQYF
>-|TRBV9|TRBJ2-3
CASSDLWDREDTQYF
>-|TRBV9|TRBJ2-2
CASSVGGLNTGELFF
>-|TRBV5-1|TRBJ2-5
CASSTGLASETQYF
>few|TRBV7-8|TRBJ2-1
CASSSLTGAAGNEQFF
>-|TRBV4-2|TRBJ1-1
CASSQDTDKNTEAFF
>-|TRBV9|TRBJ2-1
CASTPGFSYNEQFF
>-|TRBV11-2|TRBJ2-2
CASSLERGRTGELFF
>few|TRBV24-1|TRBJ1-2
CATSDSIYGTGVGYTF
>-|TRBV27|TRBJ1-2
CASRKPDSLNGYTF
>-|TRBV27|TRBJ1-5
CASSSDRGRQPQHF
>-|TRBV18|TRBJ2-3
CASSPPSGADTQYF
>-|TRBV6-2/TRBV6-3|TRBJ1-5
CASSLSGLSNQPQHF
>-|TRBV19|TRBJ1-1
CASSSGQGYTEAFF
>-|TRBV28|TRBJ1-1
CASSALRGRPDTEAFF
>-|TRBV28|TRBJ1-1
CASSLSAPKGTEAFF
>-|TRBV19|TRBJ2-7
CASSIVTVGQGAEQYF
>once|TRBV7-3|TRBJ1-1
CASSLIYGTEAFF
>-|TRBV7-6|TRBJ2-3
CASSSSPDTQYF
>-|TRBV7-9|TRBJ1-1
CASSSLRDRTVEGFF
>-|TRBV28|TRBJ1-2
CASTLRTGISDGYTF
>-|TRBV30|TRBJ1-1
CAWSRTALGTEAFF
>-|TRBV5-1|TRBJ1-1
CASSLGQGSTEAFF
>-|TRBV2|TRBJ1-2
CASSDVLQGYGYTF
>-|TRBV11-2|TRBJ1-1
CASTQGNEAFF
>-|TRBV7-2|TRBJ1-1
CASSLALNREGFF
>-|TRBV5-1|TRBJ1-3
CASSLGGNTGNTIYF
>few|TRBV7-2|TRBJ2-7
CASSSQQGGEQYF
>-|TRBV7-8|TRBJ1-1
CASSLGPQGATAETEAFF
>-|TRBV3-1/TRBV3-2|TRBJ1-1
CASSRSEGRGEAFF
>-|TRBV7-9|TRBJ2-3
CASSLGEPSIWTSTDTQYF
>-|TRBV6-5|TRBJ1-1
CASNFKLNTEAFF
>-|TRBV5-4|TRBJ2-5
CASSLLQRGEETQYF
>-|TRBV15|TRBJ2-5
CATSRVTGSQETQYF
>-|TRBV19|TRBJ2-3
CASSKSGGALNTQYF
>-|TRBV10-1|TRBJ2-2
CASRGQGAGELFF
>-|TRBV7-8|TRBJ2-4
CASSFLRGGASAKNIQYF
>-|TRBV14|TRBJ2-7
CASSLGLAGYEQYF
>-|TRBV11-2|TRBJ2-7
CASSPSGRLDEQYF
>-|TRBV11-3|TRBJ1-1
CASSRGGREAFF
>-|TRBV6-5|TRBJ2-5
CASSPPGLAGETQYF
>-|TRBV30|TRBJ1-4
CAWSIQGVFEKLFF
>-|TRBV30|TRBJ1-1
CAWTRGGNTEAFF
>once|TRBV6-5|TRBJ1-5
CASGQQGDNQPQHF
>-|TRBV3-1/TRBV3-2|TRBJ1-1
CASSQGQGAEAFF
>-|TRBV6-5|TRBJ2-1
CASSLEAFYNEQFF
>once|TRBV5-1|TRBJ2-2
CASRGATGELFF
>-|TRBV11-2|TRBJ1-2
CASSLSGWGYTF
>-|TRBV28|TRBJ1-5
CASSSPTGTSQPQHF